Detailed here is one T cell receptor (beta chain). Its antigen is unidentified. The test was conducted at deep level. Method: immunoSEQ multiplex PCR; TCRdb's copy keeps in-frame clones and lacks some. In the table there are some 1.5 million clones, approximately 97% of which are singletons. The CDR3 totals 14 residues. Germline V gene sequence: CDR1 SGHVS, CDR2 FNYEAQ. V lost 5 bases, J lost 8 bases, and 16 bases lay in between. Naive CD45RA+ and memory CD45RA-negative subsets were split from CD4+ cells. The source of the sample is a study of shared clonotypes between healthy human individuals. Study outcomes and limitations: The study generally estimated greater richness for naive than memory subsets.

This TCR was recovered from a man aged 25 to 40 in good health. The chain employs TRBV7-6 and TRBJ1-5; possibly TRBD1 for D (5 bases). The sequenced sample consisted of naive CD4+ T cells sorted from blood. Subset meaning: CD45RA+ positively selected. In nucleotides, the CDR3 is TGTGCCAGCAGCCCGACTGGGGCCCAGGAGCCCCAGCATTTT. This gives the protein CASSPTGAQEPQHF. The complete variable domain, with remaining parts taken from reference TRBV7-6 and TRBJ1-5, reads GAGVSQSPRYKVTKRGQDVALRCDPISGHVSLYWYRQALGQGPEFLTYFNYEAQQDKSGLPNDRFSAERPEGSISTLTIQRTEQRDSAMYRCASSPTGAQEPQHFGDGTRLSIL.